This T cell receptor beta chain was profiled in a study of blood T cell repertoires in COVID-19. The wider study: The samples span acute and convalescent COVID-19 from the United States, Italy and Spain. PBMCs, B-cell-depleted T cells, or T cells were the source of the cDNA or gDNA that made up the material.

This CDR3 has 15 amino acids. V lost 8 bases, J lost 2 bases, and 9 bases stayed unmatched. The germline V gene encodes CDR1 SGHAT and CDR2 FQNNGV. Original processing notes: Estimates of nucleated cell counts were drawn from the amplification of reference gene primers. The repertoire was sequenced with immunoSEQ multiplex PCR; TCRdb's copy has only in-frame clones and lacks some. The V and J calls and clone size are taken from that table; D and trimming were inferred from the DNA. The table shows 100,000 or so clones, with roughly 90% occurring only once. The clonotype comes from a man between 70 and 80 years old with acute or convalescent COVID-19. The sample taken for sequencing was peripheral blood. This chain joins TRBV11-2 and TRBJ2-7, with 10 positions matching TRBD1. The CDR3 loop is CASFAGTGVAYEQYF. In DNA, the CDR3 is TGTGCCAGCTTTGCCGGGACAGGGGTTGCCTACGAGCAGTACTTC.